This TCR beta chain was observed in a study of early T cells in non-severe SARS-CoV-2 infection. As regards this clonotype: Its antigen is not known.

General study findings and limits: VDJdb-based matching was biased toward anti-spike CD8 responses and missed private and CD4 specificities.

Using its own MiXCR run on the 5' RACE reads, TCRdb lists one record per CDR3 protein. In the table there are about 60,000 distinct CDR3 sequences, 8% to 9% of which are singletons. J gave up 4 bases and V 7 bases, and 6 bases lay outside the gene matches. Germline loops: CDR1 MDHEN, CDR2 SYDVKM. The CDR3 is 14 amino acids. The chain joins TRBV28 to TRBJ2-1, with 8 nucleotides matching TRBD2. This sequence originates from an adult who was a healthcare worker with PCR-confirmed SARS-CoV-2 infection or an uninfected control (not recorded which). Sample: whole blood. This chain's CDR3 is CASTPLAAYNEQFF. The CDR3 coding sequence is TGTGCCAGCACCCCACTAGCGGCGTACAATGAGCAGTTCTTC.